This T cell receptor beta chain stems from a study of graft-versus-host responses after intestinal transplantation. The study, taken as a whole, reports: Recipient bone marrow held GvH clones, some seen earlier in ileum or blood.

Processing released intraepithelial and lamina propria lymphocytes from the graft tissue. This clone was seen once. Its antigen is as yet unknown. The assay was immunoSEQ multiplex PCR, and TCRdb's table has in-frame clones only and misses some. The top ten hold 8% of the sample, which has about 19,000 clones, 65% to 85% seen once. The germline V and J ends were trimmed by 1 base and 1 base, with 7 bases remaining between them. Germline loops: CDR1 SGHDN, CDR2 FVKESK. This CDR3 region has 14 residues. This receptor was taken from a human patient who received an intestinal transplant, so some T cells may come from the graft donor. The material was ileum tissue, obtained about 20 days after intestinal transplant. The chain is built from TRBV14 and TRBJ1-1; TRBD1 is a possible D gene (5 bases). CDR3 coding DNA: TGTGCCAGCAGCCAAGTAAGGGGGAACACTGAAGCTTTCTTT. It codes for CASSQVRGNTEAFF.